This T cell receptor beta chain is drawn from a study of blood T cells in healthy people across ages. Findings and caveats of the study: Comparison with aged donors showed that long-lived donors had more naive CD4+ cells and higher diversity. The recorded TCR beta diversity per million T cells decreased in a roughly linear manner with age.

Remarks on this clonotype: Its antigen is not identified.

The CDR3 spans 11 residues. V dropped 6 bases and J dropped 13 bases, with 15 bases sitting between them. The authors ran a second PCR of about 7 to 11 cycles using a sample-barcoded 5' primer and a J-beta primer mix. Every cDNA was tagged by a template-switch adaptor with 12 random nucleotides. TCRdb independently ran MiXCR on the 5' RACE reads; one entry per CDR3 protein. The repertoire holds some 1.5 million distinct CDR3 sequences, with under 30% as singletons. There were at least 5.5 micrograms of total RNA extracted from every sample. The chain joins TRBV12-3 or TRBV12-4 to TRBJ2-5; D may be TRBD1 or TRBD2 (5 bases each). This receptor was identified in a woman aged 25-40 years in good health. Specimen: blood. The CDR3 nucleotides are TGTGCCAGCAGCCATGGGGCGGACTGGTACTTC. Residues: CASSHGADWYF.